This T cell receptor beta chain comes out of a study of Ad26.COV2.S vaccination and SARS-CoV-2 variants (dated by TCRdb to the early 2020s). In the study overall: Donors in the vaccine arm were drawn from COV1001, a multicentre, randomized, double-blind, placebo-controlled phase I-IIa trial testing Ad26.COV2.S in healthy adults. Ad26.COV2.S was administered intramuscularly at a dose of 5x10^10 or 1x10^11 viral particles, either as one shot or as two shots given 56 days apart. Trial participants were randomized into five groups of five, in which low-dose or high-dose Ad26.COV2.S was given once or twice, or placebo was given on both occasions. Blinding of investigators to trial group allocation was maintained during experiments and outcome assessment. Sequencing of the TCRbeta repertoire served to evaluate the specificity and breadth of SARS-CoV-2-reactive T cell receptors following Ad26.COV2.S vaccination. A total of 32 samples were included in the TCR-sequenced set, comprising about 20 Ad26.COV2.S vaccine recipients, 5 placebo recipients and 8 SARS-CoV-2 convalescent individuals.

With respect to this clone: Its target antigen remains unknown. Base qualities are not provided; no much larger clone lies one nucleotide away.

General findings and caveats noted by the study authors: According to the authors, total T cell responses may have been underestimated by the TCR breadth and depth analyses. The study was not powered for comparison of responses between vaccine doses or regimens. Spike-specific TCR breadth was higher in Ad26.COV2.S recipients than in placebo recipients (P = 0.0014). Substantial breadth of spike-specific CD8+ and CD4+ T cell responses was reported after vaccination. Vaccine and placebo recipients had similar non-spike TCR breadth, a finding consistent with the vaccine containing only spike.

There are 16 amino acids in the CDR3, from cysteine to phenylalanine inclusive. Here the CDR3 DNA is all that survives: 48 bases in frame from base 1. Based on the germline V gene (reference sequence), the CDR1 and CDR2 sequences are LNHDA and SQIVND. Trimming removed 5 bases from V and 2 bases from J, leaving 16 bases between the germline ends. The immunoSEQ Assay was the method used to sequence TCRbeta CDR3 regions. After extraction, genomic DNA underwent amplification by bias-controlled multiplex PCR, followed by high-throughput sequencing. Processing in the source paper ran as follows. To quantify the absolute abundance of each unique TCRbeta CDR3 region, sequences were collapsed and filtered. T cell fraction was estimated by normalizing TCRbeta template counts to usable DNA, which was measured by amplifying reference genes present in all nucleated cells. Repertoire TCRs were annotated as SARS-CoV-2-specific when V gene, CDR3 amino acid sequence and J gene were exactly matched to a known reactive TCR set. The reference SARS-CoV-2 TCR set was derived from MIRA and filtered for enrichment in COVID-19-positive ImmuneCODE repertoires, a step that removed public or cross-reactive TCRs. Drawing on the MIRA antigens, annotated TCRs were analysed further at the level of specific ORF or position within ORF. Depth was the summed frequency of annotated unique rearrangements, while breadth was defined as annotated unique rearrangements over total unique productive rearrangements. Group comparisons of TCR breadth used two-sided Wilcoxon rank-sum tests. Held by TCRdb, this immuneACCESS table contains in-frame sequences only and omits some clones. Under half of the omission traces to an unresolved V gene where checked; the cause of the rest is unknown. The V and J calls and clone size are taken from that table; D and trimming were inferred from the DNA. The sample contains 350,000 to 500,000 clones, more than 75% of them found a single time. Roughly 4% of the sample is taken by the ten largest.

The treatment or condition label here, explained by the study, means: around 19 received Ad26.COV2.S at low or high dose, single or two shots; several received placebo; per-sample allocation not given. For vaccine and placebo recipients, the sequenced repertoires came from samples collected on day 63 after the first injection. In Cohort 1b, about two dozen adults aged 18-55 years were enrolled at a single site in Boston, USA, between 29 July and 7 August 2020. Ad26.COV2.S was a replication-incompetent adenovirus type 26 vector that expressed a prefusion-stabilized SARS-CoV-2 spike protein derived from the original Wuhan strain.

Sequences were derived from peripheral blood, sampled in a trial of Ad26.COV2.S vaccine versus placebo. The chain links TRBV19 with TRBJ1-5, with the D gene not confidently named. This clonotype was obtained from a person between 18 and 65 years old who received the Ad26.COV2.S COVID-19 vaccine or a placebo. The base sequence is TGTGCCAGTAGTGTCTCCGAGGCTTCTGGCAATCAGCCCCAGCATTTT. Its protein product is CASSVSEASGNQPQHF.